This T cell receptor beta chain originates from a study of blood T cell repertoires in COVID-19. Study overall: The study drew acute and convalescent COVID-19 samples from the United States, Italy and Spain. The analysed material was cDNA or gDNA that came from T cells, B-cell-depleted T cells, or PBMCs.

This clone has just a few counts. Authors' data handling: Amplifying reference gene primers gave estimates of nucleated cell counts. The assay was immunoSEQ multiplex PCR, and TCRdb's table has in-frame clones only and misses some. That table furnishes V, J and clone size, whereas the DNA furnished D and trimming. The profile shows about 210,000 clones, around 82% of them singletons. This sequence originates from a man between 50 and 59 years old with active or convalescent COVID-19. Sequenced material: peripheral blood.

In DNA form, the CDR3 reads TGTGCCTGGGACGGTTCCCTTCGGACAGGGAGCGAGCAGTACTTC. Translating it yields CAWDGSLRTGSEQYF. This chain connects TRBV30 to TRBJ2-7; 8 bases agree with TRBD1. The CDR3 is made up of 15 amino acids. After removal of 5 bases from V and 6 bases from J, the junction contained 15 bases not matched to a gene. CDR1 is GTSNPN, CDR2 SVGIG, per germline (reference sequence).